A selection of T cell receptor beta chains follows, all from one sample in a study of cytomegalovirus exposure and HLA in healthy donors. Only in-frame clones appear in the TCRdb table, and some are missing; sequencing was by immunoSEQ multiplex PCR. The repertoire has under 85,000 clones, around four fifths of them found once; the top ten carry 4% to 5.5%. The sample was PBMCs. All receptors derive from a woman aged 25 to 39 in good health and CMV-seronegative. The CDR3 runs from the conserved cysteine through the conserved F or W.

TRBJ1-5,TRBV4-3,CASSQDYHSWNQPQHF
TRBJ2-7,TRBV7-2,CASSPGTSGSHRYEQYF
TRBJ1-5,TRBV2,CASRVGQSNNQPQHF
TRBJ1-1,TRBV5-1,CASSGEGYTEAFF
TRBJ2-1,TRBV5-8,CANRKQDNEQFF
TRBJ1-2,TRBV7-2,CASSLGGPLGYGYTF
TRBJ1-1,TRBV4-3,CASSQDQGGNTEAFF
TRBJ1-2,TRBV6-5,CASRAPGVRDGYTF
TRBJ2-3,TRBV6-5,CATGTSGRGDTQYF
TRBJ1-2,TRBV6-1,CASRLQGGSHYGYTF
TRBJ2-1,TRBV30,CAWSGIYHDGGTSVHEQFF
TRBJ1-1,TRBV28,CASSRVQGPTEAFF
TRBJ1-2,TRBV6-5,CASSYARDRGAYGYTF
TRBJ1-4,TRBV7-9,CASSSGTGGTNEKLFF
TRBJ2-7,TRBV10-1,CASSDSGVGYEQYF
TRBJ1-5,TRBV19,CATALGTDNQPQHF
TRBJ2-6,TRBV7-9,CASSSGQEVSGANVLTF
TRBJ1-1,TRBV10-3,CAISLGPRNTEAFF
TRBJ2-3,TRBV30,CAWTASGTGWTGTDTQYF
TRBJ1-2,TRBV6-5,CASRATVNYGYTF
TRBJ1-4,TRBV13,CASSPGDEKLFF
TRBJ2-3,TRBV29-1,CSVDKEGADTQYF
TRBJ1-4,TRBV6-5,CASSYTDSTGVGKLFF
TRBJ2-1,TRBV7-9,CASSRGTSVGNEQFF
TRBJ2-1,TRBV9,CASSAGTVYNEQFF
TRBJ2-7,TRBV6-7,CASIKTGTEPYEQYF
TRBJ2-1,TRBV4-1,CATTPNRISYNEQFF
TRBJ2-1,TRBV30,CAWEGGPGDYNEQFF
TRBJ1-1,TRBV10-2,CASSDRTPPEAFF
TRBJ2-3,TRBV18,CASSQDAGTDTQYF
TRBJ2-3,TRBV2,CASSENPGSTDTQYF
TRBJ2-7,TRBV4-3,CASSQDLAGTSYEQYF
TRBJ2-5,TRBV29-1,CSVLRSRETQYF
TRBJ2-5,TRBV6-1,CASRSHQGLETQYF
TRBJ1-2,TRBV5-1,CASSFLDNRGYTF
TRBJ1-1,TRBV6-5,CASSLTGGNTEAFF
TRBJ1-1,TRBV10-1,CASRSGENTEAFF
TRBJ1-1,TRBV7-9,CASSLVVIPEAFF
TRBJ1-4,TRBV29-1,CSVTGATNEKLFF
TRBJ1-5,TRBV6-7,CASSSRGGNSNQPQHF
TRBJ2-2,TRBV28,CASDSSGANTGELFF
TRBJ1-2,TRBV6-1,CASRDTGGRGYTF
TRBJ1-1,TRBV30,CAWKRQGLTEAFF
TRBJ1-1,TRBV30,CAWRGMNTEAFF